This T cell receptor beta chain was documented in a study of radiation and T cells in renal cell carcinoma. General study results and limits: In blood, top tumor clones expanded by 2 weeks, shrinking by 4.

This CDR3 is built from 15 residues. V shed 7 bases and J 8 bases; nucleotides not matched to a gene: 13. Per the germline V gene, CDR1 is MNHNY and CDR2 is SVGAGI (reference sequence). The method was immunoSEQ multiplex PCR; TCRdb's version includes in-frame clones alone and lacks a portion of them. Among roughly 150,000 clones listed, roughly 87% were seen once. The time point: blood 2 weeks post-SBRT. This sample's treatment: 15 Gy SBRT to primary tumor, nephrectomy 4 weeks later. This clone was observed once. Its cognate antigen is unknown. The sample in question was blood, obtained from a patient whose treatment included radiotherapy and nephrectomy. This TCR derives from a woman aged 45-65 years with renal cell carcinoma. The genes are TRBV6-6 and TRBJ1-4; 7 bases align to TRBD1. CDR3: CASIPDRVEGEKLFF. The DNA for the CDR3 is TGTGCCAGCATCCCCGACAGGGTGGAAGGGGAAAAACTGTTTTTT.